The 18 T cell receptor beta chains given below trace back to one sample, sequenced in a study of cytomegalovirus exposure and HLA in healthy donors. The PCR contained 60 Vbeta and 13 Jbeta primers. Profiled with immunoSEQ multiplex PCR; TCRdb holds only in-frame clones, not every one. The profile covers 100,000 to 150,000 clones, with about 68% appearing a single time and 4% taken by the ten largest. Sequenced input: PBMCs. These receptors were obtained from a man in his forties or fifties in good health and CMV-seropositive.

There are a few counts of this clone. The CDR3 sequence is CASREGGLTYEQYF. The CDR3 DNA is TGTGCCAGCCGCGAGGGGGGGCTTACCTACGAGCAGTACTTC. This chain connects TRBV7-8 to TRBJ2-7, with a possible D match to TRBD2 (7 bases). Trimming shortened V by 8 bases and J by 2 bases, and 16 bases separated the two germline ends. The CDR3 runs 14 residues. Germline CDR1 reads SGHVS; CDR2 reads FQNEAQ. The variable domain in full, with the rest retrieved from reference TRBV7-8 and TRBJ2-7, is GAGVSQSPRYKVAKRGQDVALRCDPISGHVSLFWYQQALGQGPEFLTYFQNEAQLDKSGLPSDRFFAERPEGSVSTLKIQRTQQEDSAVYLCASREGGLTYEQYFGPGTRLTVT.

This sequence joins TRBV14 and TRBJ2-1, with D perhaps matching TRBD1 (5 bases). V was clipped by 4 bases and J by 2 bases, with 15 bases between them. The CDR3 has 16 residues. Germline V lookup: CDR1 SGHDN, CDR2 FVKESK. In DNA form, the CDR3 reads TGTGCCAGCAGCCGCCCCCCAGGGAAGGCCTACAATGAGCAGTTCTTC. This translates into CASSRPPGKAYNEQFF.

J is TRBJ2-7 and V is TRBV7-2; D is unresolved. From germline, CDR1 is SGHTA and CDR2 FQGNSA. There are 15 residues in the CDR3. V was pared by 1 base and J by 3 bases, with 13 bases between. The CDR3: CASSLGESKLYEQYF. DNA for the CDR3: TGTGCCAGCAGCTTAGGCGAGAGCAAACTCTACGAGCAGTACTTC.

The rearrangement links TRBV30 to TRBJ2-7; 8 bases fit TRBD1. J lost 2 bases, V lost 3 bases, and 6 bases had no gene match. CDR3 length: 14 residues. Germline assignment: CDR1 GTSNPN and CDR2 SVGIG (reference sequence). CDR3 sequence: CAWSGQGTPYEQYF. CDR3 bases: TGTGCCTGGAGCGGACAGGGCACCCCCTACGAGCAGTACTTC.

This chain links TRBV9 with TRBJ1-2, with D possibly TRBD1 on 5 matching bases. Trimming shortened V by 5 bases and J by 3 bases, and 11 bases separated the two germline ends. The CDR3 consists of 13 residues. Germline CDR1 reads SGDLS; CDR2 reads YYNGEE. In nucleotides, the CDR3 is TGTGCCAGCAGTGGGGCCTGGGACTATGGCTACACCTTC. This codes for CASSGAWDYGYTF.

This clone was seen once. The rearrangement uses TRBV14 and TRBJ1-2; D not certain. This CDR3 is built from 13 residues. Trimming cost V 5 bases and J 8 bases, with 15 bases left between them. Germline values: CDR1 SGHDN, CDR2 FVKESK. The CDR3 DNA sequence: TGTGCCAGCAGCGGGTATCGGGGTTCGGGCTACACCTTC. This translates into CASSGYRGSGYTF. Supplemented by reference TRBV14 and TRBJ1-2, the full variable domain reads EAGVTQFPSHSVIEKGQTVTLRCDPISGHDNLYWYRRVMGKEIKFLLHFVKESKQDESGMPNNRFLAERTGGTYSTLKVQPAELEDSGVYFCASSGYRGSGYTFGSGTRLTVV.

In this sample, this clone turned up once. This rearrangement joins TRBV6-5 to TRBJ2-7, with a tentative D call TRBD2 (5 bases). The CDR3 length is 12 residues. Germline assignment: CDR1 MNHEY and CDR2 SVGAGI. The V gene lost 2 bases and the J gene lost 5 bases, with 7 bases spanning the gap. This CDR3 reads CASSYNGDEQYF. CDR3 coding DNA: TGTGCCAGCAGTTACAACGGGGACGAGCAGTACTTC.

The chain uses TRBV19 and TRBJ2-4, with TRBD1 as a possible D gene (6 bases). This CDR3 spans 16 amino acids. Germline V gives CDR1 LNHDA, CDR2 SQIVND (reference sequence). V was pared by 5 bases and J by 0 bases, with 14 bases between. The CDR3 spells CASSVGEGVAKNIQYF. The CDR3 DNA reads as TGTGCCAGTAGTGTAGGCGAGGGGGTAGCCAAAAACATTCAGTACTTC.

V gene TRBV5-1 combines with J gene TRBJ2-1, with D maybe TRBD2 (5 bases). V lost 0 bases, J lost 10 bases, and 8 bases lay in between. This CDR3 spans 12 amino acids. Looked up from germline, CDR1 is SGHRS and CDR2 is YFSETQ. In DNA, the CDR3 is TGCGCCAGCAGCTTGGTAGCGTCAGAGCAGTTCTTC. Protein: CASSLVASEQFF.

This sequence joins TRBV6-5 and TRBJ2-5, with D perhaps TRBD1 (6 bases). Germline V gene data show CDR1 as MNHEY and CDR2 as SVGAGI. Between the trimmed V and J ends, which lost 6 bases and 5 bases, there was a span of 16 bases. CDR3 length: 14 amino acids. This chain's CDR3 is CASSPDRMGETQYF. In DNA form, the CDR3 reads TGTGCCAGCAGCCCCGACAGGATGGGGGAGACCCAGTACTTC.

The chain recombines TRBV5-6 with TRBJ2-3, with 9 bases lining up with TRBD1. Trimming removed 4 bases from V and 1 base from J; junction bases left unmatched: 7. CDR3 length equals 16 residues. Germline V lookup: CDR1 SGHDT, CDR2 YYEEEE. The CDR3 sequence is CASSRARTGGTDTQYF. The CDR3 region has the DNA TGTGCCAGCAGCAGGGCCCGGACAGGGGGCACAGATACGCAGTATTTT.

This rearrangement joins TRBV19 to TRBJ1-1; 8 nucleotides line up with TRBD1. The CDR3 has 17 amino acids. J lost 1 base, V lost 7 bases, and 14 bases had no gene match. Germline V lookup: CDR1 LNHDA, CDR2 SQIVND (reference sequence). CDR3 loop: CASTRTGTPAGNTEAFF. CDR3 DNA sequence: TGTGCCAGTACCAGGACAGGGACGCCTGCGGGGAACACTGAAGCTTTCTTT.

A few counts support this clone. For the CDR3, the DNA is TGTGCCAGCAGACTGACAGGGCCCACCTACGAGCAGTACTTC. Protein sequence: CASRLTGPTYEQYF. The rearrangement joins TRBV27 to TRBJ2-7; TRBD1 matches at 7 bases. With V trimmed by 6 bases and J by 2 bases, 7 bases remained unmatched. This CDR3 has 14 residues. CDR1 is MNHEY and CDR2 is SMNVEV in the germline V gene (reference sequence).

The DNA of the CDR3 is TGTGCCAGCAGCTACACCTCGGGAGGACAGGGGAGGGAGACCCAGTACTTC. Its protein is CASSYTSGGQGRETQYF. This chain uses TRBV9 with TRBJ2-5; 9 bases are shared with TRBD1. Germline CDR1 and CDR2: SGDLS and YYNGEE. The junction had 15 bases not matched to a gene; V was cut back by 4 bases and J by 5 bases. This CDR3 comprises 17 residues. The whole variable domain, remainder taken from reference TRBV9 and TRBJ2-5, is DSGVTQTPKHLITATGQRVTLRCSPRSGDLSVYWYQQSLDQGLQFLIQYYNGEERAKGNILERFSAQQFPDLHSELNLSSLELGDSALYFCASSYTSGGQGRETQYFGPGTRLLVL.

The chain links TRBV11-2 to TRBJ1-1; the D is unclear. Germline-derived CDR1 and CDR2 are SGHAT and FQNNGV. The CDR3 covers 15 residues. Trimming stripped 0 bases from V and 1 base from J, with 9 bases between. CDR3 DNA: TGTGCCAGCAGCTTAGAAAGAACGGGGAACACTGAAGCTTTCTTT. It specifies CASSLERTGNTEAFF.

This chain uses TRBV6-6 with TRBJ2-7; D is undetermined. Trimming pared 6 bases from V and 4 bases from J, leaving 16 bases between. CDR3 size: 14 residues. Germline assignment: CDR1 MNHNY and CDR2 SVGAGI (reference sequence). Written as DNA, the CDR3 is TGTGCCAGCAGAGAACAGTATGGTGTTTACGAGCAGTACTTC. It specifies CASREQYGVYEQYF.

CDR3 amino acids: CASSMTGDNQPQHF. CDR3 sequence (DNA): TGTGCCAGTAGTATGACAGGGGACAATCAGCCCCAGCATTTT. The V and J genes are TRBV19 and TRBJ1-5, with TRBD1 matching over 8 bases. The V and J ends lost 3 bases and 3 bases, in that order; junction bases with no gene match: 1. Germline CDR1 and CDR2: LNHDA and SQIVND (reference sequence). The CDR3 is made up of 14 amino acids.

The chain recombines TRBV30 with TRBJ1-6; 11 bases fit TRBD1. The J segment lost 10 bases and the V segment lost 3 bases, leaving 5 bases of the junction unmatched. Germline CDR1 is GTSNPN and CDR2 is SVGIG (reference sequence). CDR3 size: 14 residues. The CDR3 sequence is CAWSGTGGGSPLHF. The CDR3 DNA follows: TGTGCCTGGAGCGGGACAGGGGGAGGGTCACCCCTCCACTTT. Variable domain in full (rest from reference TRBV30 and TRBJ1-6): SQTIHQWPATLVQPVGSPLSLECTVEGTSNPNLYWYRQAAGRGLQLLFYSVGIGQISSEVPQNLSASRPQDRQFILSSKKLLLSDSGFYLCAWSGTGGGSPLHFGNGTRLTVT.